Detailed here is one T cell receptor (beta chain). Its antigen remains unidentified. No base quality values were provided; no much bigger clone lies one nucleotide off. Bulk bone marrow was analyzed without sorting T-cell subsets. Bone marrow from roughly ten myelodysplastic syndrome patients was immunosequenced for TCR beta CDR3 regions before and after hypomethylating agent therapy. To track the repertoire longitudinally, every patient provided one baseline bone marrow along with two to three bone marrows taken at different post-treatment timepoints. Genomic DNA was extracted from whole bone marrow, and quality was checked by TapeStation, NanoDrop OneC and PicoGreen assays. V trim: 2 bases; J trim: 3 bases; unmatched bases: 6. There are 17 amino acids in the CDR3, from cysteine to phenylalanine inclusive. CDR3 DNA only is kept here, 51 bases in frame from base 1. CDR1 and CDR2 (WSHSY, SAAADI) derive from the germline V gene.

Library generation was performed with the immunoSEQ multiplex PCR assay. Survey resolution was used, with two replicates of about 200 ng each, totaling about 400 ng of DNA per sample. The hsTCRB kit detected rearranged TCRB sequences in genomic DNA using multiplex PCR primers targeting V and J genes. To amplify the CDR3 region, the first PCR ran for around 30 cycles with the QIAGEN Multiplex PCR Kit. Sample barcodes and Illumina adapters were attached to each replicate during a second PCR lasting roughly 8 cycles. A QuantStudio 6 together with the KAPA library quantification kit was used to quantify the pooled libraries. Around 15 pM of pooled libraries was sequenced on an Illumina MiSeq using 156-cycle single-end reads and a 15-cycle index read. The original pipeline was this. VDJdb annotation flagged 1.7% of fewer than 200,000 unique clonotypes as previously reported viral-epitope-specific. The immunoSEQ Data Assistant and immunoSEQ Analyzer turned the raw reads into TCRB repertoires that were normalized and annotated. Clonotypes were analyzed with BioAnalyzer and version 0.6.5 of the immunarch R package. Before richness was estimated, every repertoire was downsampled to match the clone count of the smallest repertoire. Clonotypes were sorted into expanded, contracted or novel categories with Fisher's exact tests, where novel meant the clonotype had zero frequency before treatment. GLIPH2 clustered significantly changed CDR3 beta sequences using simulation_depth=1000 and kmer_min_depth=3, excluding CDR3s shorter than five residues. The table comes from immuneACCESS by way of TCRdb, which keeps in-frame sequences with V and J called. Part of the clones is missing from these tables; in studies checked, under half for an unresolved V gene and the rest for unknown reasons. Clonal size and the V and J genes are those of that table, whereas D and trimming came from the DNA. The sample records about 4,000 clones, approximately 86% of which are singletons. About an eighth of the sample is in the top ten clones.

The sample is drawn from a study of hypomethylating agent response in myelodysplastic syndrome (dated by TCRdb to 2020 to 2023). Turning to the overall study: Patients were treated with the hypomethylating agents azacitidine (about 70% of the 11) or decitabine (3 of 11). Among the myelodysplastic syndrome patients in the cohort, 8 to 10 were male and 2 were female. On average the patients were roughly 72 +/- 6.3 years old, and a diploid cytogenetic profile was seen most often. The most frequent mutation was TET2, found in 5 of 11 patients. Roughly 5 patients did not respond, whereas six or seven responded with either complete response or hematologic improvement. Complete response or hematologic improvement counted as response, and patients meeting neither criterion were classed as non-responders. Overall study results and their limits: No significant change in richness, rarefaction diversity or clonality was detected after hypomethylating agent treatment, either across all patients or within response groups. Only roughly twelve patients were analyzed, so the study cohort was small. A possible recognition of novel MDS antigens by the shared GLIPH2 clusters was not confirmed and needs experimental validation. Because the healthy control donors and the MDS patients were not matched by age, the comparison between MDS and healthy samples could have been affected. Novel clonotypes appeared more often in responders, whereas non-responders had more contracted clonotypes after treatment.

The specimen was bone marrow, collected before or after starting hypomethylating agent treatment for myelodysplastic syndrome (not recorded which). The sequence was obtained from a human donor with myelodysplastic syndrome. In this chain, TRBV10-2 is recombined with TRBJ2-7; 14 middle bases align to TRBD2. CDR3 protein: CASSERLGLAGDYEQYF. The bases read TGCGCCAGCAGTGAGAGATTGGGACTAGCGGGAGACTACGAGCAGTACTTC.